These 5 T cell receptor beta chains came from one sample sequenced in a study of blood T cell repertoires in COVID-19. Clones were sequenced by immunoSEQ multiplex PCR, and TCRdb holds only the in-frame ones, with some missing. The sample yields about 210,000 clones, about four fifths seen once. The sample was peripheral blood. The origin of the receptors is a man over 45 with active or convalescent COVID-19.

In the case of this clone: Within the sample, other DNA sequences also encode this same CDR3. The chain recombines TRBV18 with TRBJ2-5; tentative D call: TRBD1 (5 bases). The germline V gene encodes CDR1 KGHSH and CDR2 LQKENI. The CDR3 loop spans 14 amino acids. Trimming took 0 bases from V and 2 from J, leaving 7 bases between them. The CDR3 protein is CASSPPSGQETQYF. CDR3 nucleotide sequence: TGTGCCAGCTCACCACCTTCAGGGCAAGAGACCCAGTACTTC.

This CDR3 reads CASSINLATGELFF. CDR3 sequence (DNA): TGTGCCAGTAGTATAAACCTGGCCACCGGGGAGCTGTTTTTT. The V call is TRBV19, the J call TRBJ2-2; D gene ambiguous. Germline V CDR1 and CDR2: LNHDA, SQIVND (reference sequence). This CDR3 is built from 14 residues. Between the trimmed V and J ends, which lost 2 bases and 4 bases, there was a span of 8 bases.

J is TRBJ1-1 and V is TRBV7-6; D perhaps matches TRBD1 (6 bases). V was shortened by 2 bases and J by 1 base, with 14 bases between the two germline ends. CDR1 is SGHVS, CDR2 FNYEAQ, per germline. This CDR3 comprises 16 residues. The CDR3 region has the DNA TGTGCCAGCAGCTTATCCGCAGGGGCCCAGAACACTGAAGCTTTCTTT. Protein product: CASSLSAGAQNTEAFF.

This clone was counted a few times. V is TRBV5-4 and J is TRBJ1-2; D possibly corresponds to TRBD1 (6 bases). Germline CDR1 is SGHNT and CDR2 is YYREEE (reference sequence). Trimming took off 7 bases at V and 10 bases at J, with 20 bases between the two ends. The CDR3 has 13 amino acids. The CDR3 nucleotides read TGTGCCAGCTGGTTACAGGGTCAATCGGACTACACCTTC. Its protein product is CASWLQGQSDYTF.

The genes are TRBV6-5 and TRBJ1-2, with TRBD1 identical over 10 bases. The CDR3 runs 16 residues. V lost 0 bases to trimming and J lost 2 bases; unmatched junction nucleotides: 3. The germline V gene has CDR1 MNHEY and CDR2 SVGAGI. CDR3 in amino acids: CASSYSRGQGNYGYTF. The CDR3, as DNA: TGTGCCAGCAGTTACTCCCGGGGACAGGGGAACTATGGCTACACCTTC.